Listed here are 16 T cell receptor beta chains from one sample, sequenced in a study of beta chain features in type 1 diabetes. Expressed TCRB transcripts were sequenced, since all the RNA that had been isolated was reverse transcribed. TCRdb's copy holds only in-frame clones and misses some; the assay was immunoSEQ multiplex PCR. The sample has hundreds of thousands of clones; roughly 11% are singletons. What was sequenced was naive CD4+ T cells from blood. These receptors originate from a woman aged 25 to 39 in good health.

This chain joins TRBV7-3 and TRBJ2-1; a weak D match, TRBD2 (6 bases). Trimming stripped 9 bases from V and 0 bases from J, with 15 bases between. CDR1 and CDR2 (germline): SGHTA, FQGTGA. The CDR3 is made up of 15 amino acids. CDR3 protein: CASSIAAISYNEQFF. The DNA for the CDR3 is TGTGCCAGTAGTATAGCGGCCATCTCCTACAATGAGCAGTTCTTC.

In this sample, this clone turned up a few times. V and J are TRBV19 and TRBJ1-2, with D tentatively TRBD1 (5 bases). V was pared by 6 bases and J by 0 bases, with 8 bases between. CDR3 length: 13 amino acids. Germline CDR1 reads LNHDA; CDR2 reads SQIVND (reference sequence). The CDR3 DNA follows: TGTGCCAGTAGCCGGGGGGCTAACTATGGCTACACCTTC. Encoded protein: CASSRGANYGYTF. Filled out from reference TRBV19 and TRBJ1-2, the complete variable domain reads DGGITQSPKYLFRKEGQNVTLSCEQNLNHDAMYWYRQDPGQGLRLIYYSQIVNDFQKGDIAEGYSVSREKKESFPLTVTSAQKNPTAFYLCASSRGANYGYTFGSGTRLTVV.

This sequence joins TRBV4-1 and TRBJ2-3; 14 nucleotides match TRBD2. The CDR3 runs 16 residues. Germline lookup yields CDR1 MGHRA and CDR2 YSYEKL. After removal of 3 bases from V and 5 bases from J, the junction contained 4 bases not matched to a gene. In DNA, the CDR3 is TGCGCCAGCAGCCATCCGGGACTAGCGGGAGTAGATACGCAGTATTTT. Encoded protein: CASSHPGLAGVDTQYF.

The rearrangement links TRBV5-1 to TRBJ1-2; tentatively, D is TRBD1 (5 bases). V lost 5 bases to trimming and J lost 2 bases, with 13 bases between them. This CDR3 is built from 14 residues. From germline, CDR1 is SGHRS and CDR2 YFSETQ. CDR3 loop: CASRTGTTNYGYTF. The DNA for the CDR3 is TGCGCCAGCAGAACAGGAACAACAAACTATGGCTACACCTTC.

The genes are TRBV5-6 and TRBJ2-7, with D possibly matching TRBD2 (5 bases). The V and J ends lost 2 bases and 3 bases respectively, with 12 bases between them. CDR3 length equals 14 residues. The germline gives CDR1 SGHDT, CDR2 YYEEEE. The CDR3 region has the DNA TGTGCCAGCAGCTTACGACGAGGACTCTACGAGCAGTACTTC. It translates to CASSLRRGLYEQYF.

This clone was seen only a few times. The sample carries other DNA sequences with the same CDR3. V and J are TRBV28 and TRBJ2-7; 11 bases are a match to TRBD1. J gave up 4 bases and V 4 bases, and 6 bases lay outside the gene matches. This CDR3 region has 15 residues. CDR1 and CDR2 from the germline V gene are MDHEN and SYDVKM. The CDR3 DNA is TGTGCCAGCAGTTCATCCGGGACAGGGGGGTACGAGCAGTACTTC. Protein sequence: CASSSSGTGGYEQYF.

The chain recombines TRBV6-1 with TRBJ2-1; 9 bases match TRBD2. Germline V CDR1 and CDR2: MNHNS, SASEGT. The V segment lost 4 bases and the J segment 4 bases; nucleotides outside the gene matches: 8. This CDR3 is built from 16 residues. In DNA form, the CDR3 reads TGTGCCAGCAGTGGACTAGCGGTACCTATTTACAATGAGCAGTTCTTC. Encoded protein: CASSGLAVPIYNEQFF.

This clone was observed a few times. The genes are TRBV21-1 and TRBJ1-2; the table's D call of TRBD1 was not tested on the DNA. TRBV21-1 is a pseudogene segment. CDR3 size: 13 residues. CDR3 in amino acids: CASSKWAVYGYTF. In DNA, the CDR3 is TGTGCCAGCAGCAAATGGGCAGTCTATGGCTACACCTTC.

This clone was seen only a few times. The rearrangement links TRBV21-1 to TRBJ1-2. TRBV21-1 is listed as a pseudogene. CDR3 length: 15 residues. The CDR3 is CASSKGFRGVCGYTF. The CDR3 DNA reads as TGTGCCAGCAGCAAGGGGTTTCGGGGTGTATGCGGCTACACCTTC.

V usage is TRBV28 and J usage is TRBJ2-3, with D perhaps matching TRBD2 (6 bases). Germline CDR1 and CDR2: MDHEN and SYDVKM. The CDR3 length is 15 residues. V shed 4 bases and J shed 2 bases, with 13 bases lying between them. The CDR3 nucleotides read TGTGCCAGCAGTTCCCCAGCGGACTACACAGATACGCAGTATTTT. Protein sequence: CASSSPADYTDTQYF.

This clone was detected a few times. The J gene is TRBJ2-1, the V gene TRBV7-3, with D perhaps TRBD2 (5 bases). V lost 5 bases and J 7 bases, leaving 15 bases between the germline ends. The CDR3 is 14 amino acids. Per the germline V gene, CDR1 is SGHTA and CDR2 is FQGTGA. The DNA of the CDR3 is TGTGCCAGCAGCCTAGCCCCCCTTGGGAATGAGCAGTTCTTC. As protein: CASSLAPLGNEQFF. The full variable domain, rest sourced from reference TRBV7-3 and TRBJ2-1, is GAGVSQTPSNKVTEKGKYVELRCDPISGHTALYWYRQSLGQGPEFLIYFQGTGAADDSGLPNDRFFAVRPEGSVSTLKIQRTERGDSAVYLCASSLAPLGNEQFFGPGTRLTVL.

This chain links TRBV11-2 with TRBJ2-7; D ambiguous. Germline V lookup: CDR1 SGHAT, CDR2 FQNNGV. The CDR3 sequence is 13 residues long. V lost 5 bases, J lost 10 bases, and 18 bases lay in between. For the CDR3, the DNA is TGTGCCAGCAGCATACGACTGGCCAGCGTTCAGTACTTC. Its protein is CASSIRLASVQYF.

The table lists this clone with a few counts. V gene TRBV27 combines with J gene TRBJ2-1; 13 nucleotides line up with TRBD2. Germline values: CDR1 MNHEY, CDR2 SMNVEV (reference sequence). J lost 5 bases, V lost 4 bases, and 5 bases had no gene match. The CDR3 contains 16 residues. CDR3 sequence (DNA): TGTGCCAGCAGTTCCCGACTAGCGGGAGGACACAATGAGCAGTTCTTC. This sequence encodes CASSSRLAGGHNEQFF.

This sequence joins TRBV18 and TRBJ1-2; a possible D gene is TRBD1 (6 bases). The V end was cut by 0 bases, the J end by 5 bases, with 10 bases between. The CDR3 runs 14 residues. The germline CDR1 and CDR2 sequences are KGHSH and LQKENI. The CDR3 DNA is TGTGCCAGCTCACCACCCCAGGGGCTATATGGCTACACCTTC. Residues: CASSPPQGLYGYTF.

This clone has just a few counts. The gene calls are TRBV19 and TRBJ2-7; 10 bases match TRBD1. J gave up 6 bases and V 4 bases, and 6 bases lay outside the gene matches. The CDR3 loop spans 14 amino acids. The V gene's germline CDR1 is LNHDA and CDR2 SQIVND (reference sequence). The DNA of the CDR3 is TGTGCCAGTAGTACCGGGACAGGGGCACGCGAGCAGTACTTC. The encoded protein is CASSTGTGAREQYF. Full variable domain (missing parts from reference TRBV19 and TRBJ2-7): DGGITQSPKYLFRKEGQNVTLSCEQNLNHDAMYWYRQDPGQGLRLIYYSQIVNDFQKGDIAEGYSVSREKKESFPLTVTSAQKNPTAFYLCASSTGTGAREQYFGPGTRLTVT.

This clone was detected only a few times. The chain couples TRBV28 to TRBJ2-4, with D uncertain. CDR1 and CDR2 from the germline V gene are MDHEN and SYDVKM. The CDR3 runs 12 residues. Between the trimmed V and J ends, which lost 4 bases and 10 bases, there was a span of 11 bases. As DNA, the CDR3 is TGTGCCAGCAGTTCCCATACAGTAATTCAGTACTTC. Residues: CASSSHTVIQYF.